Shown below are 8 T cell receptor beta chains from a single sample sequenced in a study of cytomegalovirus exposure and HLA in healthy donors. With 60 Vbeta and 13 Jbeta primers, the PCR was carried out. Method: immunoSEQ multiplex PCR; TCRdb's copy keeps in-frame clones and lacks some. Of fewer than 200,000 clones in the sample, roughly 80% were seen once. The sample consisted of PBMCs. These receptors were taken from a female donor in good health and CMV-seronegative.

This clone has just a few counts. The chain carries TRBV21-1 and TRBJ1-1; the table names TRBD1, a call not compared with the DNA. TRBV21-1 counts as a pseudogene. CDR3 size: 18 residues. This CDR3 is CASSNRDRARLSGTEAFF. CDR3 nucleotides: TGTGCCAGCAGCAATAGGGACAGGGCCCGTTTAAGCGGCACTGAAGCTTTCTTT.

The genes are TRBV7-3 and TRBJ2-5; weak D call: TRBD1 (6 bases). Germline V gives CDR1 SGHTA, CDR2 FQGTGA. V lost 0 bases to trimming and J lost 4 bases, with 15 bases between them. CDR3 length equals 16 residues. The CDR3 reads CASSLTQGRGRETQYF. CDR3 nucleotides: TGTGCCAGCAGCTTAACCCAGGGGAGAGGCAGAGAGACCCAGTACTTC.

V and J are TRBV29-1 and TRBJ1-2; 9 bases fit TRBD1. CDR3 length equals 14 residues. The V segment lost 3 bases and the J segment 4 bases; nucleotides outside the gene matches: 6. Germline CDR1 reads SQVTM; CDR2 reads ANQGSEA. CDR3 sequence: CSVDLAGQGYGYTF. CDR3 nucleotides: TGCAGCGTTGATCTTGCGGGACAGGGCTATGGCTACACCTTC.

V gene TRBV4-2 combines with J gene TRBJ2-1; 9 nucleotides line up with TRBD2. The CDR3 has 20 amino acids. Trimming took 1 base from V and 3 from J; bases not matched to a gene: 16. The germline CDR1 and CDR2 sequences are LGHNA and YNFKEQ. CDR3 sequence (DNA): TGTGCCAGCAGCCAAGGATGGGTGGCGGGAGGGACAACCCGCTACAATGAGCAGTTCTTC. This encodes CASSQGWVAGGTTRYNEQFF.

V and J are TRBV5-1 and TRBJ2-3; weak D call: TRBD1 (6 bases). Germline V lookup: CDR1 SGHRS, CDR2 YFSETQ. The CDR3 extends over 14 amino acids. The V gene lost 5 bases and the J gene lost 2 bases, with 12 bases spanning the gap. The CDR3 bases are TGCGCCAGCAGAAAGGGGACATTCACAGATACGCAGTATTTT. As protein: CASRKGTFTDTQYF.

CDR3 in DNA: TGTGCCAGCAGTAGCCCCGGCTCCTACGAGCAGTACTTC. It codes for CASSSPGSYEQYF. J is TRBJ2-7 and V is TRBV6-5; no definite D call. This CDR3 is 13 amino acids long. Germline V CDR1 and CDR2: MNHEY, SVGAGI. Trimming removed 5 bases at V and 0 bases at J, with 8 bases between.

This clone appeared once. The chain combines TRBV4-2 with TRBJ2-7; D perhaps matches TRBD1 (5 bases). With 1 base removed from V and 4 bases from J, the gap between germline ends came to 17 bases. Germline lookup yields CDR1 LGHNA and CDR2 YNFKEQ. The CDR3 runs 16 residues. CDR3 region: CASSQATSARAYEQYF. The DNA of the CDR3 is TGTGCCAGCAGCCAAGCTACCTCTGCCAGGGCTTACGAGCAGTACTTC.

This chain uses TRBV13 with TRBJ2-1; 14 bases are shared with TRBD2. The CDR3 length is 15 residues. CDR1 is PRHDT, CDR2 FYEKMQ, per germline (reference sequence). Trimming removed 4 bases from V and 8 bases from J; junction bases left unmatched: 4. The CDR3 protein is CASSSRLAGGDEQFF. The DNA for the CDR3 is TGTGCCAGCAGCTCCCGACTAGCGGGGGGGGATGAGCAGTTCTTC. The full variable domain, completed using reference TRBV13 and TRBJ2-1, is AAGVIQSPRHLIKEKRETATLKCYPIPRHDTVYWYQQGPGQDPQFLISFYEKMQSDKGSIPDRFSAQQFSDYHSELNMSSLELGDSALYFCASSSRLAGGDEQFFGPGTRLTVL.